The 19 T cell receptor beta chains below were found in one sample sequenced in a study of PD-1 blockade in classical Hodgkin lymphoma. TCRdb's table, derived via immunoSEQ multiplex PCR, lists solely in-frame clones and lacks some. The table has 25,000 to 35,000 clones, about 82% seen once. Time point specified: cycle 4 day 1 (C4D1), after six to seven weeks of nivolumab. All patients relapsed after autologous stem cell transplantation, and brentuximab vedotin exposure varied. The sample consisted of peripheral blood mononuclear cells (PBMCs), taken before the fourth cycle of nivolumab. The receptors here all came from a human donor with classical Hodgkin lymphoma.

The V gene is TRBV7-8, the J gene TRBJ1-2; TRBD1 agrees at 7 bases. CDR3 length: 15 residues. Germline V gene lookup returns CDR1 SGHVS and CDR2 FQNEAQ. V shed 0 bases and J 6 bases; nucleotides not matched to a gene: 7. In DNA, the CDR3 is TGTGCCAGCAGCTTAGCCAGACAGGGCTGGGATGGCTACACCTTC. Amino acid sequence: CASSLARQGWDGYTF.

The chain employs TRBV28 and TRBJ2-5; D gene uncertain. Germline V gene data show CDR1 as MDHEN and CDR2 as SYDVKM. The V and J ends lost 6 bases and 5 bases respectively, with 7 bases between them. This CDR3 comprises 11 residues. The CDR3 is CASRERETQYF. The DNA of the CDR3 is TGTGCCAGCAGGGAAAGGGAGACCCAGTACTTC.

This chain connects TRBV19 to TRBJ2-6, with 11 bases fitting TRBD1. Germline V gene sequence: CDR1 LNHDA, CDR2 SQIVND (reference sequence). The CDR3 is 18 amino acids. The V segment lost 9 bases and the J segment 4 bases; nucleotides outside the gene matches: 14. CDR3 sequence: CASSRKGQGVSGANVLTF. In DNA, the CDR3 is TGTGCCAGCAGCCGGAAGGGACAGGGGGTGTCGGGGGCCAACGTCCTGACTTTC.

The rearrangement links TRBV12-5 to TRBJ1-5; 10 positions agree with TRBD1. The trim removed 5 bases at V and 7 bases at J, leaving 11 bases unmatched. Per germline, CDR1 LGHNT and CDR2 FRNRAP. The CDR3 is 16 amino acids. CDR3 nucleotide sequence: TGTGCTAGTGGTCCGCACCAGACAGGGGGCACCCAGCCCCAGCATTTT. This encodes CASGPHQTGGTQPQHF.

This clone appeared a single time. V is TRBV27 and J is TRBJ2-3; 11 bases fit TRBD2. This CDR3 has 17 residues. Per germline, CDR1 MNHEY and CDR2 SMNVEV (reference sequence). With 5 bases clipped from V and 1 base from J, the junction kept 8 bases outside the gene matches. This CDR3 is CASSILSLAGGTDTQYF. In DNA, the CDR3 is TGTGCCAGCAGTATCCTCTCACTAGCGGGAGGCACAGATACGCAGTATTTT.

The chain has TRBV6-1 and TRBJ2-2, with TRBD2 as a possible D gene (6 bases). The germline gives CDR1 MNHNS, CDR2 SASEGT. Between the trimmed V and J ends, which lost 1 base and 7 bases, there was a span of 7 bases. CDR3 length: 13 residues. This chain's CDR3 is CASSEGRDGELFF. The DNA of the CDR3 is TGTGCCAGCAGTGAAGGGAGGGACGGGGAGCTGTTTTTT.

The rearrangement uses TRBV6-5 and TRBJ2-1; TRBD2 matches 9 bases. Per the germline V gene, CDR1 is MNHEY and CDR2 is SVGAGI. CDR3 size: 16 residues. V lost 0 bases, J lost 5 bases, and 5 bases stayed unmatched. This CDR3 reads CASSYSGLAPNNEQFF. Here the CDR3 DNA reads TGTGCCAGCAGTTACTCAGGACTAGCGCCTAACAATGAGCAGTTCTTC.

This rearrangement joins TRBV20-1 to TRBJ2-3, with TRBD2 matching 7 bases. The V and J ends lost 6 bases and 9 bases, in that order; junction bases with no gene match: 6. CDR1 DFQATT and CDR2 SNEGSKA come from the germline V gene (reference sequence). The CDR3 has 11 residues. The DNA of the CDR3 is TGCAGTGCCCTAAGCGGGAAGACGCAGTATTTT. Translated: CSALSGKTQYF.

This clone came up once. The chain's CDR3 is CASRSTGVGEKLFF. As DNA, the CDR3 is TGTGCCAGCCGTTCCACAGGGGTGGGTGAAAAACTGTTTTTT. The chain couples TRBV28 to TRBJ1-4; 7 positions agree with TRBD1. The CDR3 is made up of 14 amino acids. Unmatched junction bases numbered 10, after V lost 8 bases and J lost 7 bases. Per germline, CDR1 MDHEN and CDR2 SYDVKM.

The rearrangement uses TRBV28 and TRBJ2-5, with D possibly matching TRBD1 (6 bases). The CDR3 extends over 15 amino acids. The germline gives CDR1 MDHEN, CDR2 SYDVKM. V was pared by 6 bases and J by 1 base, with 15 bases between. CDR3 amino acids: CASSPDWGRQETQYF. The DNA for the CDR3 is TGTGCCAGCAGCCCCGATTGGGGGCGCCAAGAGACCCAGTACTTC. Using reference TRBV28 and TRBJ2-5 for the parts outside the CDR3, the full variable domain is DVKVTQSSRYLVKRTGEKVFLECVQDMDHENMFWYRQDPGLGLRLIYFSYDVKMKEKGDIPEGYSVSREKKERFSLILESASTNQTSMYLCASSPDWGRQETQYFGPGTRLLVL.

The V and J genes are TRBV5-8 and TRBJ1-5; D ambiguous. Trimming took off 1 base at V and 0 bases at J, with 8 bases between the two ends. Germline values: CDR1 SGHTS, CDR2 YDEGEE. The CDR3 extends over 15 amino acids. CDR3 region: CASSLLVYSNQPQHF. In DNA, the CDR3 is TGTGCCAGCAGCTTGCTGGTATATAGCAATCAGCCCCAGCATTTT.

The chain couples TRBV4-1 to TRBJ2-2, with 9 bases that match TRBD1. The CDR3 has 16 amino acids. Germline V gene lookup returns CDR1 MGHRA and CDR2 YSYEKL. After removal of 3 bases from V and 3 bases from J, the junction contained 5 bases not matched to a gene. The CDR3 DNA sequence: TGCGCCAGCAGCCATCCAGGACAGGGGTACACCGGGGAGCTGTTTTTT. Translating gives CASSHPGQGYTGELFF.

The chain employs TRBV18 and TRBJ1-5; D uncertain. Between the trimmed V and J ends, which lost 4 bases and 0 bases, there was a span of 7 bases. Germline values: CDR1 KGHSH, CDR2 LQKENI. CDR3 length: 14 residues. The CDR3 DNA is TGTGCCAGCTCACAGTACAATAGCAATCAGCCCCAGCATTTT. Protein: CASSQYNSNQPQHF.

The chain employs TRBV6-6 and TRBJ2-7; 9 bases fit TRBD2. This CDR3 has 16 amino acids. The V gene end was trimmed by 0 bases and the J gene end by 2 bases; junction bases not matched to a gene: 5. Germline values: CDR1 MNHNY, CDR2 SVGAGI (reference sequence). The CDR3 DNA follows: TGTGCCAGCAGTTACTCGTCTCTAGCGGGAACCTACGAGCAGTACTTC. Translating gives CASSYSSLAGTYEQYF.

This clone has a single count. The V and J genes are TRBV6-1 and TRBJ1-6; 7 positions agree with TRBD1. V lost 5 bases to trimming and J lost 8 bases; unmatched junction nucleotides: 9. The CDR3 covers 15 residues. CDR1 and CDR2 from the germline V gene are MNHNS and SASEGT. CDR3 residues: CASSTNRGSDSPLHF. CDR3 coding DNA: TGTGCCAGCAGTACCAACAGGGGATCGGATTCACCCCTCCACTTT.

The V and J genes are TRBV5-8 and TRBJ1-2; D is ambiguous. This CDR3 contains 12 residues. CDR1 SGHTS and CDR2 YDEGEE come from the germline V gene. The V gene lost 0 bases and the J gene lost 2 bases, with 2 bases spanning the gap. In DNA form, the CDR3 reads TGTGCCAGCAGCTTGGCCAACTATGGCTACACCTTC. Translating it yields CASSLANYGYTF.

The chain has TRBV6-1 and TRBJ1-3; D is possibly TRBD1 (6 bases). V lost 2 bases to trimming and J lost 0 bases, with 17 bases between them. CDR1 MNHNS and CDR2 SASEGT come from the germline V gene. The CDR3 consists of 18 residues. The CDR3 nucleotides read TGTGCCAGCAGTGAAATGGACAGTCCGAAGAGCTCTGGAAACACCATATATTTT. Translating it yields CASSEMDSPKSSGNTIYF.

The chain couples TRBV6-1 to TRBJ2-2; no definite D call. Germline-derived CDR1 and CDR2 are MNHNS and SASEGT. CDR3 length: 13 residues. V dropped 4 bases and J dropped 6 bases, with 9 bases sitting between them. The CDR3 region is CASSAYPPGELFF. Written as DNA, the CDR3 is TGTGCCAGCAGTGCTTATCCCCCCGGGGAGCTGTTTTTT.

The chain combines TRBV9 with TRBJ2-2, with 8 bases identical to TRBD1. J was trimmed by 4 bases and V by 0 bases; bases with no gene match: 2. Germline assignment: CDR1 SGDLS and CDR2 YYNGEE. This CDR3 has 15 amino acids. The CDR3 loop reads CASSVAGQGTGELFF. The CDR3 region has the DNA TGTGCCAGCAGCGTAGCTGGACAGGGCACCGGGGAGCTGTTTTTT.